This is a list of T cell receptor beta chains from one sample in a study of cytomegalovirus exposure and HLA in healthy donors. The method was immunoSEQ multiplex PCR; TCRdb's version includes in-frame clones alone and lacks a portion of them. The sample table includes under 85,000 clones. The sequenced sample was PBMCs. Receptors originate from a boy younger than 18 in good health and CMV-seronegative. Both conserved end residues are part of each CDR3. A D gene is named only where the DNA matches it firmly.

TRBV5-1	TRBJ2-2	.	CASSFSSGPPTGELFF	TGCGCCAGCAGCTTTTCCTCGGGTCCCCCCACCGGGGAGCTGTTTTTT
TRBV20-1	TRBJ1-2	TRBD1	CSAYRGGYTF	TGCAGTGCTTACAGGGGTGGCTACACCTTC
TRBV7-9	TRBJ2-7	.	CASSLSGYEQYF	TGTGCCAGCAGCTTAAGCGGCTACGAGCAGTACTTC
TRBV30	TRBJ1-1	TRBD1	CAWSIRGQAEAFF	TGTGCCTGGAGTATCAGGGGGCAAGCTGAAGCTTTCTTT
TRBV19	TRBJ2-3	TRBD2	CASSIGRTSGIKDTQYF	TGTGCCAGTAGTATTGGCCGGACTAGCGGGATCAAAGATACGCAGTATTTT
TRBV6-1	TRBJ1-1	TRBD1	CASSAKTGGYGDTEAFF	TGTGCCAGCAGTGCCAAGACAGGGGGATATGGAGACACTGAAGCTTTCTTT
TRBV6-1	TRBJ2-4	TRBD1	CASSRDRVDIQYF	TGTGCCAGCAGTAGGGACAGGGTTGACATTCAGTACTTC
TRBV7-9	TRBJ1-1	.	CASSLAQMDTEAFF	TGTGCCAGCAGCTTAGCACAGATGGACACTGAAGCTTTCTTT
TRBV23-1	TRBJ2-3	.	CASSQQGLRGTDTQYF	TGCGCCAGCAGTCAACAGGGTTTAAGGGGCACAGATACGCAGTATTTT
TRBV29-1	TRBJ1-1	TRBD1	CSVGKDRGKLNTEAFF	TGCAGCGTTGGGAAGGACAGGGGAAAATTGAACACTGAAGCTTTCTTT
TRBV6-5	TRBJ1-1	.	CASSLSTGNTEAFF	TGTGCCAGCAGTCTATCGACGGGAAACACTGAAGCTTTCTTT
TRBV7-7	TRBJ2-1	TRBD2	CASSLTSGADNEQFF	TGTGCCAGCAGCTTGACTAGCGGGGCCGACAATGAGCAGTTCTTC
TRBV10-1	TRBJ2-7	TRBD1	CASSAYSTGGYEQYF	TGCGCCAGCAGTGCGTATTCGACAGGGGGGTACGAGCAGTACTTC
TRBV6-5	TRBJ1-1	TRBD1	CASSSLRQGGTEAFF	TGTGCCAGCAGTTCCCTTCGACAGGGTGGGACTGAAGCTTTCTTT
TRBV5-1	TRBJ2-7	.	CASSETRSRDSREQYF	TGCGCCAGCAGCGAAACTAGGTCTCGGGACTCGCGCGAGCAGTACTTC
TRBV6-5	TRBJ1-5	TRBD1	CASSQGAGSNQPQHF	TGTGCCAGCAGCCAGGGGGCAGGGAGCAATCAGCCCCAGCATTTT
TRBV7-2	TRBJ1-1	.	CASSLVARNTEAFF	TGTGCCAGCAGCTTAGTCGCCAGAAACACTGAAGCTTTCTTT
TRBV5-4	TRBJ2-7	.	CASSTNRVSGSYEQYF	TGTGCCAGCAGCACGAACAGGGTATCTGGCTCCTACGAGCAGTACTTC
TRBV19	TRBJ1-1	.	CASKRGNTEAFF	TGTGCCAGTAAGCGGGGGAACACTGAAGCTTTCTTT
TRBV15	TRBJ1-1	TRBD1	CATSVRTGGSTEAFF	TGTGCCACCAGCGTAAGGACAGGGGGGAGCACTGAAGCTTTCTTT
TRBV11-3	TRBJ1-1	TRBD1	CASSLGDRGKAFF	TGTGCCAGCAGCTTGGGGGACAGGGGGAAAGCTTTCTTT
TRBV7-3	TRBJ1-3	.	CASSYNSGNTIYF	TGTGCCAGCAGCTATAACTCTGGAAACACCATATATTTT
TRBV6-6	TRBJ1-1	.	CASSYSQGGRTEAFF	TGTGCCAGCAGTTACTCCCAGGGAGGAAGGACTGAAGCTTTCTTT
TRBV9	TRBJ1-1	TRBD1	CASSVDRGRDERTEAFF	TGTGCCAGCAGCGTCGACAGGGGGCGAGATGAACGGACTGAAGCTTTCTTT
TRBV6-1	TRBJ2-1	.	CASSDNIYNEQFF	TGTGCCAGCAGTGATAATATCTACAATGAGCAGTTCTTC
TRBV7-9	TRBJ1-1	.	CASSPPRDRKTEAFF	TGTGCCAGCAGCCCCCCCAGAGACAGAAAGACTGAAGCTTTCTTT
TRBV7-2	TRBJ2-6	TRBD1	CASSRDSSSGANVLTF	TGTGCCAGCAGCCGGGACAGTAGCTCTGGGGCCAACGTCCTGACTTTC
TRBV10-2	TRBJ2-7	TRBD2	CASRSGTSGYEQYF	TGCGCCAGCAGGTCCGGGACTAGCGGCTACGAGCAGTACTTC
TRBV5-4	TRBJ1-2	.	CASTSPGRSYGYTF	TGTGCCAGCACCTCCCCGGGAAGGTCCTATGGCTACACCTTC
TRBV29-1	TRBJ1-2	TRBD1	CSVVVRDSSANYGYTF	TGCAGCGTTGTTGTACGGGACAGCTCCGCTAACTATGGCTACACCTTC
TRBV6-1	TRBJ1-5	.	CASSEGGYRDEYSNQPQHF	TGTGCCAGCAGTGAGGGGGGGTACAGGGACGAGTATAGCAATCAGCCCCAGCATTTT
TRBV30	TRBJ1-1	TRBD1	CATQGQGGSEAFF	TGTGCCACACAGGGACAGGGGGGATCTGAAGCTTTCTTT
TRBV19	TRBJ1-2	.	CATPRRDGGYGYTF	TGTGCCACCCCTCGTCGGGACGGGGGCTATGGCTACACCTTC
TRBV7-2	TRBJ2-1	TRBD2	CASSLTGGGNEQFF	TGTGCCAGCAGCTTAACTGGCGGGGGCAATGAGCAGTTCTTC
TRBV1	TRBJ2-7	.	CTSSPIDKSGFSYEQYF	TGCACCAGCAGCCCGATAGACAAGAGCGGGTTCTCCTACGAGCAGTACTTC
TRBV5-4	TRBJ2-5	TRBD1	CASSFGRGHQETQYF	TGTGCCAGCAGCTTTGGCAGGGGGCACCAAGAGACCCAGTACTTC
TRBV2	TRBJ2-7	.	CASRADSVPYEQYF	TGTGCCAGCAGAGCGGACAGTGTACCCTACGAGCAGTACTTC
TRBV27	TRBJ1-1	.	CASSTRGSNTEAFF	TGTGCCAGCAGTACCCGAGGGAGTAACACTGAAGCTTTCTTT
TRBV7-9	TRBJ1-2	.	CASSPGEPYGYTF	TGTGCCAGCAGTCCGGGGGAGCCGTATGGCTACACCTTC
TRBV5-1	TRBJ2-7	TRBD1	CASSLRQGPQNYEQYF	TGCGCCAGCAGCCTCAGACAGGGCCCACAAAACTACGAGCAGTACTTC
TRBV5-1	TRBJ2-5	TRBD2	CASSLAPSSGNQETQYF	TGCGCCAGCAGCTTGGCCCCCTCTAGCGGCAACCAAGAGACCCAGTACTTC
TRBV5-1	TRBJ2-1	.	CASSLGQGHISYNEQFF	TGCGCCAGCAGCTTGGGGCAGGGACACATCTCCTACAATGAGCAGTTCTTC
TRBV29-1	TRBJ2-3	TRBD2	CSASGLAGVRGDTQYF	TGCAGCGCTTCGGGACTAGCGGGAGTAAGGGGAGATACGCAGTATTTT
TRBV5-1	TRBJ1-1	.	CASSLGDFNTEAFF	TGCGCCAGCAGCTTGGGGGACTTTAACACTGAAGCTTTCTTT
TRBV11-2	TRBJ1-2	.	CASSLGGDGYTF	TGTGCCAGCAGCTTGGGGGGGGATGGCTACACCTTC
TRBV19	TRBJ2-1	TRBD2	CASSIPSGSYNEQFF	TGTGCCAGTAGTATTCCTAGCGGTAGCTACAATGAGCAGTTCTTC
TRBV5-1	TRBJ1-1	.	CASSNGGKAFF	TGCGCCAGCAGCAACGGTGGTAAAGCTTTCTTT
TRBV4-1	TRBJ2-7	TRBD1	CASSQIGTGSHEQYF	TGCGCCAGCAGCCAAATAGGGACAGGGAGCCACGAGCAGTACTTC
TRBV28	TRBJ1-3	.	CATPDAAGNTIYF	TGTGCCACCCCGGATGCGGCTGGAAACACCATATATTTT
TRBV19	TRBJ1-2	.	CASSIETPRLGANYGYTF	TGTGCCAGTAGTATAGAAACGCCCAGGTTAGGGGCTAACTATGGCTACACCTTC
TRBV5-1	TRBJ1-5	TRBD1	CASSQGQTNQPQHF	TGCGCCAGCAGTCAGGGACAGACAAATCAGCCCCAGCATTTT
TRBV30	TRBJ1-2	.	CAWSVGGNGYTF	TGTGCCTGGAGTGTAGGAGGGAACGGCTACACCTTC
TRBV19	TRBJ2-7	.	CASTPSPREQYF	TGTGCCAGTACCCCATCCCCCAGGGAGCAGTACTTC
TRBV2	TRBJ1-5	.	CASSAEYSNQPQHF	TGTGCCAGCAGTGCGGAGTATAGCAATCAGCCCCAGCATTTT